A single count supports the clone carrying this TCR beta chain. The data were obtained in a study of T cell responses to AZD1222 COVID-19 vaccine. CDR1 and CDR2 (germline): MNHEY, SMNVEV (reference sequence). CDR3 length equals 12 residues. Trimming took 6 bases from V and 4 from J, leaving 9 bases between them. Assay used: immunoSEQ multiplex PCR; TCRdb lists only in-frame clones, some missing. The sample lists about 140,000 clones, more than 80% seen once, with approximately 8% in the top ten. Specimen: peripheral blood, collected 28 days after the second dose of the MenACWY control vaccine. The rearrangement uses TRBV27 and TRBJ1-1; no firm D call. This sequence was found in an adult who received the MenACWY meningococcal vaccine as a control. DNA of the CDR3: TGTGCCAGCAGCGGAAGTTTCACTGAAGCTTTCTTT. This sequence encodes CASSGSFTEAFF.